Listed here are 4 T cell receptor beta chains from one sample, sequenced in a study of STAT3 mutations in large granular lymphocyte leukemia. The data were produced by immunoSEQ multiplex PCR, yet TCRdb's version contains in-frame clones alone and is incomplete. The sample lists about 20,000 clones; around 93% were seen once. Study conclusions and caveats: Every T-LGLL patient had at least one immunodominant TCRbeta clonotype.

No cognate antigen is known for these TCRs. The sequenced material came from peripheral blood mononuclear cells. These receptors were collected from a man between 60 and 75 years old with T-cell large granular lymphocyte leukemia. Some clones in this sample may be carry-over from other donors' samples.

The V and J genes are TRBV7-2 and TRBJ1-2; no definite D call. Trimming cost V 7 bases and J 5 bases, with 14 bases left between them. Germline CDR1 is SGHTA and CDR2 is FQGNSA. The CDR3 consists of 13 residues. The CDR3 loop is CASTPGSRYGYTF. The CDR3 bases are TGTGCCAGCACCCCGGGCTCACGATATGGCTACACCTTC.

The CDR3 is CASSFEGRGPLTYEQYF. CDR3 nucleotide sequence: TGTGCCAGCAGTTTTGAAGGGCGAGGACCTCTAACCTACGAGCAGTACTTC. V is TRBV28 and J is TRBJ2-7; D is ambiguous. Trimming cost V 3 bases and J 2 bases, with 20 bases left between them. CDR1 is MDHEN, CDR2 SYDVKM, per germline. This CDR3 is built from 17 residues.

V gene TRBV5-1 combines with J gene TRBJ2-5, with TRBD1 matching 7 bases. CDR3 length: 13 amino acids. The V gene end was trimmed by 6 bases and the J gene end by 4 bases; junction bases not matched to a gene: 6. Looked up from germline, CDR1 is SGHRS and CDR2 is YFSETQ. The CDR3 nucleotides are TGCGCCAGCACTAAGACAGGGACAGAGACCCAGTACTTC. As protein: CASTKTGTETQYF.

The chain joins TRBV5-4 to TRBJ2-6; no clear D. Germline CDR1 reads SGHNT; CDR2 reads YYREEE (reference sequence). The CDR3 is made up of 15 amino acids. Trimming took 4 bases from V and 1 from J, leaving 9 bases between them. The CDR3 nucleotides read TGTGCCAGCAGCCAAAGCTTGTCTGGGGCCAACGTCCTGACTTTC. Translated: CASSQSLSGANVLTF. Full variable domain (missing parts from reference TRBV5-4 and TRBJ2-6): ETGVTQSPTHLIKTRGQQVTLRCSSQSGHNTVSWYQQALGQGPQFIFQYYREEENGRGNFPPRFSGLQFPNYSSELNVNALELDDSALYLCASSQSLSGANVLTFGAGSRLTVL.